This T cell receptor (beta chain) was observed in a study of vaccination and CD4 T cells after COVID-19. The V end lost 2 bases, the J end lost 5 bases, and 13 bases lay between the germline ends. The CDR3 contains 15 residues. CDR1 and CDR2 (germline): WSHSY, SAAADI. Treatment of the sample: roughly ten-day PBMC culture with coronavirus spike peptide pools or control peptides (ViraFEST assay). The authors swapped half the medium for fresh IL-2 medium on days 3 and 7. With the Oncomine TCR Beta short-read assay, DNA from cultured CD4+ T cells was sequenced. Using its own MiXCR run on the PCR reads, TCRdb lists one record per CDR3 protein. The top ten clones hold approximately 16% of a sample with 11,000 or so distinct CDR3 sequences, roughly 54% of them seen once. This clonotype was seen only a few times. No antigen is known for it.

This sequence joins TRBV10-2 and TRBJ2-1; D remains ambiguous. The sequence came from a human donor who had recovered from COVID-19. Sequenced material: CD4+ T cells from blood, cultured in vitro. The CDR3 loop is CASSESSRPNNEQFF. CDR3 sequence (DNA): TGCGCCAGCAGTGAGAGTTCGAGACCCAACAATGAGCAGTTCTTC.